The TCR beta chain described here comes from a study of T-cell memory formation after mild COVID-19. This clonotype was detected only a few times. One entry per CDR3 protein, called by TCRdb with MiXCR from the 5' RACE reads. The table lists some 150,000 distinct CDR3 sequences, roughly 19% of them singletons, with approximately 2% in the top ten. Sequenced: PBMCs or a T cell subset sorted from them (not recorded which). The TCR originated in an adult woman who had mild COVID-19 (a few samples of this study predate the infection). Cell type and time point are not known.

For the CDR3, the DNA is TGCGCCAGCAGCTTGGGTAGAAATGGAAACACCATATATTTT. Its protein product is CASSLGRNGNTIYF. V is TRBV5-1 and J is TRBJ1-3; D gene ambiguous. The V end lost 0 bases, the J end lost 3 bases, and 7 bases lay between the germline ends. The germline V gene encodes CDR1 SGHRS and CDR2 YFSETQ. This CDR3 comprises 14 residues.